This T cell receptor beta chain emerged from a study of brain T cells in children with intractable seizures. Time point described: blood from clinic visit 5 months post-surgery; TSC patient then seizure free. Sequencing was limited to surgery cases with top T cell transcript signatures in brain tissue. Before surgery, patients took at least one anti-epileptic drug. This CDR3 spans 15 amino acids. Germline V lookup: CDR1 SGHVS, CDR2 FNYEAQ. Deletions cut 1 base from V and 7 bases from J, with 14 bases between. Worth noting for this clone: Its antigen is undetermined.

Findings and limits, study-wide: Pre-surgery blood may have been undersampled, hiding some clones. HCMV serostatus was not known, and viral specificity came from CDR3 similarity only.

Profiling relied on immunoSEQ multiplex PCR, and the TCRdb table lists in-frame clones only, not all of them. The sample yields around 340,000 clones, 93% seen once. This receptor was taken from a boy younger than two with tuberous sclerosis and intractable seizures. The input for sequencing was peripheral blood, taken 4 to 5 months after surgery. This chain connects TRBV7-6 to TRBJ1-5; perhaps TRBD1 as D (5 bases). CDR3 region: CASSLGTGRGQPQHF. CDR3 nucleotide sequence: TGTGCCAGCAGCTTAGGCACCGGGAGGGGCCAGCCCCAGCATTTT.